These 12 T cell receptor beta chains originate from one sample sequenced in a study of blood T cell repertoires in COVID-19. Method: immunoSEQ multiplex PCR; TCRdb's copy keeps in-frame clones and lacks some. This table has 95,000 to 150,000 clones, around 77% appearing once. The sample was peripheral blood. The receptors shown here come from a human donor in a cohort sampled during active COVID-19.

This clone was observed once. The V gene is TRBV5-4, the J gene TRBJ2-2; perhaps TRBD1 as D (5 bases). V was clipped by 2 bases and J by 2 bases, with 10 bases between them. The germline gives CDR1 SGHNT, CDR2 YYREEE (reference sequence). CDR3 length: 15 residues. CDR3 bases: TGTGCCAGCAGCTTTGACAGAGTTAACACCGGGGAGCTGTTTTTT. Translation: CASSFDRVNTGELFF.

The chain employs TRBV16 and TRBJ1-1, with TRBD1 matching 9 bases. Germline CDR1 and CDR2: KGHSY and FQNENV. The CDR3 totals 14 residues. V was pared by 4 bases and J by 5 bases, with 5 bases of the junction left unmatched. The CDR3 loop is CASSPQGAKTEAFF. In DNA, the CDR3 is TGTGCCAGCAGCCCACAGGGGGCGAAGACTGAAGCTTTCTTT.

This chain uses TRBV19 with TRBJ1-6; possibly TRBD1 for D (5 bases). The V gene lost 5 bases and the J gene lost 6 bases, with 11 bases spanning the gap. The CDR3 has 14 residues. The germline gives CDR1 LNHDA, CDR2 SQIVND (reference sequence). For the CDR3, the DNA is TGTGCCAGTAGTGCCTCCAGGGTTAATTCACCCCTCCACTTT. This encodes CASSASRVNSPLHF.

The chain joins TRBV28 to TRBJ1-1; 11 nucleotides agree with TRBD1. This CDR3 is 13 amino acids long. Germline V gene lookup returns CDR1 MDHEN and CDR2 SYDVKM. The ends lost 6 bases at V and 10 bases at J; junction bases unmatched: 7. The CDR3 here is CASSLGQGVLAFF. The CDR3 bases are TGTGCCAGCAGCTTGGGACAGGGGGTATTAGCTTTCTTT.

Note on this clone: In the same sample, other DNA sequences code for this CDR3. The chain has TRBV5-1 and TRBJ1-1; a possible D gene is TRBD1 (5 bases). This CDR3 contains 14 residues. The germline V gene has CDR1 SGHRS and CDR2 YFSETQ. Trimming took 4 bases from V and 3 from J, leaving 13 bases between them. The DNA of the CDR3 is TGCGCCAGCAGCCCTGGGGGGACGGACACTGAAGCTTTCTTT. Residues: CASSPGGTDTEAFF.

The rearrangement uses TRBV11-1 and TRBJ1-6; TRBD1 might be the D (6 bases). The CDR3 consists of 14 residues. The germline gives CDR1 SGHAT, CDR2 FQDESV (reference sequence). Trimming shortened V by 4 bases and J by 7 bases, and 11 bases separated the two germline ends. The DNA for the CDR3 is TGTGCCAGCAGCTGGAGCAGGGGAAATTCACCCCTCCACTTT. Translation gives CASSWSRGNSPLHF. The full variable domain, in which reference TRBV11-1 and TRBJ1-6 provide the parts outside the CDR3, is EAEVAQSPRYKITEKSQAVAFWCDPISGHATLYWYRQILGQGPELLVQFQDESVVDDSQLPKDRFSAERLKGVDSTLKIQPAELGDSAMYLCASSWSRGNSPLHFGNGTRLTVT.

The chain uses TRBV7-8 and TRBJ2-7; 11 bases are a match to TRBD2. CDR1 SGHVS and CDR2 FQNEAQ come from the germline V gene. V trimming: 3 bases; J trimming: 3 bases; junction bases outside the gene matches: 7. The CDR3 is 16 amino acids. The CDR3 DNA reads TGTGCCAGCAGCTTCCTTCCTAGCGGGAGGATCTACGAGCAGTACTTC. It specifies CASSFLPSGRIYEQYF.

This chain uses TRBV3-1 (or the pseudogene TRBV3-2) with TRBJ2-7; 8 nucleotides line up with TRBD2. CDR1 is LGHDT, CDR2 YNNKEL, per germline (reference sequence). V trimming: 0 bases; J trimming: 3 bases; junction bases outside the gene matches: 4. The CDR3 has 15 amino acids. The CDR3 spells CASSQDLGGGYEQYF. The CDR3 DNA sequence: TGTGCCAGCAGCCAAGATCTCGGGGGGGGCTACGAGCAGTACTTC.

This chain connects TRBV6-6 to TRBJ1-6; 7 positions match TRBD1. Germline V CDR1 and CDR2: MNHNY, SVGAGI (reference sequence). The V gene end was trimmed by 6 bases and the J gene end by 8 bases; junction bases not matched to a gene: 13. The CDR3 is 16 residues long. CDR3 loop: CASSPRTGPSDSPLHF. The DNA for the CDR3 is TGTGCCAGCAGCCCTAGGACAGGTCCATCGGATTCACCCCTCCACTTT.

A single count supports this clone. The rearrangement uses TRBV12-5 and TRBJ2-6; 8 bases agree with TRBD1. Trimming took 4 bases from V and 0 from J; bases not matched to a gene: 5. The CDR3 runs to 17 residues. Germline loops: CDR1 LGHNT, CDR2 FRNRAP. CDR3 bases: TGTGCTAGTGGTTCGACAGGGGCCACCTCTGGGGCCAACGTCCTGACTTTC. It specifies CASGSTGATSGANVLTF.

The chain has TRBV18 and TRBJ2-7, with 14 bases aligning to TRBD2. The length of the CDR3 is 16 residues. CDR1 is KGHSH and CDR2 is LQKENI in the germline V gene. The trim removed 2 bases at V and 1 base at J, leaving 1 base unmatched. The CDR3 DNA reads as TGTGCCAGCTCACCAGGACTAGCGGGGGGTTCCTACGAGCAGTACTTC. Translation: CASSPGLAGGSYEQYF.

This sequence joins TRBV5-1 and TRBJ1-1; the match to TRBD1 covers 8 bases. The V and J ends lost 5 bases and 0 bases, in that order; junction bases with no gene match: 9. This CDR3 region has 16 residues. Germline V CDR1 and CDR2: SGHRS, YFSETQ. DNA of the CDR3: TGCGCCAGCAGTCGACAGGGGTCACCGATGAACACTGAAGCTTTCTTT. Translation gives CASSRQGSPMNTEAFF.